Listed here are 10 T cell receptor beta chains from one sample, sequenced in a study of T cell repertoires in cytomegalovirus infection. These receptors' antigens are unknown. TCRdb reprocessed the reads with MiXCR, giving one entry per CDR3 protein. The data show roughly 700,000 distinct CDR3 sequences, roughly 36% seen once. The material sequenced was cultured PBMCs, taken from culture after CMV antigen stimulation. These receptors came from a human donor in good health (CMV status not recorded). Some clones in this sample may be carry-over from other donors' samples.

The rearrangement uses TRBV18 and TRBJ1-5; perhaps TRBD1 as D (5 bases). The length of the CDR3 is 15 residues. V lost 6 bases to trimming and J lost 2 bases, with 14 bases between them. Germline V gene lookup returns CDR1 KGHSH and CDR2 LQKENI. The CDR3 coding sequence is TGTGCCAGCTCCGCCGGGACGAATGGCAATCAGCCCCAGCATTTT. Amino acid sequence: CASSAGTNGNQPQHF.

This clonotype was counted a few times. The J gene is TRBJ2-2, the V gene TRBV12-3 or TRBV12-4; perhaps D is TRBD1 or TRBD2 (6 bases each). Trimming took 5 bases from V and 0 from J, leaving 22 bases between them. The CDR3 has 19 residues. The CDR3 sequence: CASSTKFGGRITNTGELFF. The CDR3 DNA follows: TGTGCCAGCAGTACCAAGTTTGGGGGGCGGATAACGAACACCGGGGAGCTGTTTTTT.

In this sample, this clonotype turned up a few times. The chain joins TRBV15 to TRBJ2-7; D remains ambiguous. CDR1 and CDR2 from the germline V gene are LNHNV and YYDKDF (reference sequence). Trimming took 3 bases from V and 2 from J, leaving 14 bases between them. This CDR3 contains 15 residues. In nucleotides, the CDR3 is TGTGCCACCAGCAGTGGAGAATCCAACCCCTACGAGCAGTACTTC. This gives the protein CATSSGESNPYEQYF.

The chain uses TRBV6-1 and TRBJ2-5; D gene uncertain. Trimming stripped 3 bases from V and 0 bases from J, with 8 bases between. Germline V CDR1 and CDR2: MNHNS, SASEGT. This CDR3 spans 14 amino acids. CDR3 bases: TGTGCCAGCAGTGACCGGACCTACCAAGAGACCCAGTACTTC. Its protein product is CASSDRTYQETQYF.

The rearrangement joins TRBV7-6 to TRBJ1-1; tentatively, D is TRBD1 (5 bases). V lost 1 base to trimming and J lost 5 bases, with 11 bases between them. Germline assignment: CDR1 SGHVS and CDR2 FNYEAQ. This CDR3 region has 14 residues. The CDR3 is CASSLDWGGTEAFF. CDR3 in DNA: TGTGCCAGCAGCTTAGATTGGGGGGGGACTGAAGCTTTCTTT.

This clonotype came up a few times. The chain joins TRBV7-2 to TRBJ1-1; D unresolved. The V end lost 7 bases, the J end lost 3 bases, and 21 bases lay between the germline ends. There are 16 residues in the CDR3. CDR1 SGHTA and CDR2 FQGNSA come from the germline V gene. The CDR3 reads CASNPRGVIGYTEAFF. The DNA for the CDR3 is TGTGCCAGCAACCCTCGTGGGGTAATCGGTTACACTGAAGCTTTCTTT.

The V and J genes are TRBV5-4 and TRBJ2-5; TRBD1 agrees at 8 bases. The CDR3 consists of 16 residues. With V trimmed by 0 bases and J by 4 bases, 8 bases remained unmatched. CDR1 SGHNT and CDR2 YYREEE come from the germline V gene (reference sequence). This chain's CDR3 is CASSLVRRGRGETQYF. CDR3 sequence (DNA): TGTGCCAGCAGCTTGGTTCGCAGGGGGCGCGGAGAGACCCAGTACTTC.

The rearrangement links TRBV10-3 to TRBJ1-1; D is undetermined. The CDR3 is made up of 13 amino acids. The germline V gene encodes CDR1 ENHRY and CDR2 SYGVKD. The V gene lost 0 bases and the J gene lost 4 bases, with 6 bases spanning the gap. The CDR3 sequence is CAISESKSTEAFF. The CDR3, as DNA: TGTGCCATCAGTGAGTCGAAATCCACTGAAGCTTTCTTT.

The chain links TRBV2 to TRBJ2-3; TRBD2 is a possible D gene (5 bases). V was clipped by 9 bases and J by 4 bases, with 17 bases between them. Per the germline V gene, CDR1 is SNHLY and CDR2 is FYNNEI. The CDR3 has 14 amino acids. The CDR3 here is CARRRMIGADTQYF. CDR3 DNA sequence: TGTGCCAGAAGAAGGATGATCGGGGCAGATACGCAGTATTTT. Filled out from reference TRBV2 and TRBJ2-3, the complete variable domain reads EPEVTQTPSHQVTQMGQEVILRCVPISNHLYFYWYRQILGQKVEFLVSFYNNEISEKSEIFDDQFSVERPDGSNFTLKIRSTKLEDSAMYFCARRRMIGADTQYFGPGTRLTVL.

The chain has TRBV19 and TRBJ2-7, with 8 bases matching TRBD2. The germline CDR1 and CDR2 sequences are LNHDA and SQIVND (reference sequence). Germline trimming cut 10 bases from V and 2 bases from J; bases unmatched to any gene: 19. The CDR3 spans 17 residues. In nucleotides, the CDR3 is TGTGCCACCCGGGGGTCCGCGGGCCCGGGGGGGACCTACGAGCAGTACTTC. Translation gives CATRGSAGPGGTYEQYF.